This T cell receptor beta chain is drawn from a study of T cells in Graves' hyperthyroidism and ophthalmopathy. This clonotype appeared many times. Its antigen is as yet unknown. From RNA transcripts, TCR beta CDR3 regions were amplified. When the TCR CDR3 underwent first-round RT-PCR, the HTBI primer set was used. TCRdb ran MiXCR on the multiplex PCR reads and lists one entry per CDR3 protein. This table holds 450,000 to 700,000 distinct CDR3 sequences, around 42% found once. Overall study results and limits: Separation of ophthalmopathy from stable hyperthyroidism was achieved by a 13 V-J model.

CDR1 and CDR2 (germline): SGHAT, FQNNGV. The CDR3 extends over 16 amino acids. The J segment lost 2 bases and the V segment lost 4 bases, leaving 7 bases of the junction unmatched. The sequenced sample consisted of peripheral blood or thyroid tissue (not recorded which). The chain has TRBV11-2 and TRBJ2-2, with 7 nucleotides matching TRBD2. The TCR comes from an adult woman with Graves' disease, either hyperthyroidism or ophthalmopathy (not recorded which). In DNA, the CDR3 is TGTGCCAGCAGCTCACTCCGACTAGCAAACACCGGGGAGCTGTTTTTT. Residues: CASSSLRLANTGELFF.